A single TCR beta chain is shown here with its context. Its antigen is still unknown. The germline gives CDR1 SNHLY, CDR2 FYNNEI. Trimming stripped 7 bases from V and 1 base from J, with 13 bases between. The CDR3 runs 15 residues. Clones were sequenced by immunoSEQ multiplex PCR, and TCRdb holds only the in-frame ones, with some missing. The table lists 75,000 to 85,000 clones, about 92% of them singletons. This sample stems from a study of T cell responses to AZD1222 COVID-19 vaccine. The study, taken as a whole, reports: Clonal diversity was possibly underestimated, and the donors were mostly white British, with more females.

The source material was peripheral blood, sampled on day 0 of AZD1222 vaccination. The receptor was isolated from an adult in good health. The chain is built from TRBV2 and TRBJ2-2; a possible D gene is TRBD1 (5 bases). DNA of the CDR3: TGTGCCAGCATGGGGCTAAGGCGGAACACCGGGGAGCTGTTTTTT. Translated: CASMGLRRNTGELFF. The variable domain in full, with the rest retrieved from reference TRBV2 and TRBJ2-2, is EPEVTQTPSHQVTQMGQEVILRCVPISNHLYFYWYRQILGQKVEFLVSFYNNEISEKSEIFDDQFSVERPDGSNFTLKIRSTKLEDSAMYFCASMGLRRNTGELFFGEGSRLTVL.